A single sample gave rise to the 21 T cell receptor beta chains below, sequenced in a study of beta chain features in type 1 diabetes. The investigators reverse transcribed all of the isolated RNA, so they sequenced expressed TCRB transcripts. Using immunoSEQ multiplex PCR, the repertoire was profiled, and TCRdb retains in-frame clones only, with some absent. The sample records 200,000 to 250,000 clones, 27% being singletons. Sequences were obtained from central memory CD4+ T cells from blood. The receptors were gathered from a man aged 25-45 years in good health.

The rearrangement uses TRBV19 and TRBJ1-5, with TRBD1 as a possible D gene (6 bases). CDR1 is LNHDA, CDR2 SQIVND, per germline (reference sequence). This CDR3 has 12 amino acids. V gave up 7 bases and J gave up 5 bases, with 9 bases separating them. DNA for the CDR3: TGTGCCAGTATGGACAGAGATCAGCCCCAGCATTTT. Protein sequence: CASMDRDQPQHF. The variable domain in full, with the rest retrieved from reference TRBV19 and TRBJ1-5, is DGGITQSPKYLFRKEGQNVTLSCEQNLNHDAMYWYRQDPGQGLRLIYYSQIVNDFQKGDIAEGYSVSREKKESFPLTVTSAQKNPTAFYLCASMDRDQPQHFGDGTRLSIL.

This chain joins TRBV25-1 and TRBJ2-3; D might be TRBD2 (5 bases). Trimming removed 0 bases at V and 7 bases at J, with 11 bases between. The CDR3 is 14 amino acids. Germline-derived CDR1 and CDR2 are MGHDK and SYGVNS. The CDR3 is CASSEYGGMNTQYF. For the CDR3, the DNA is TGTGCCAGCAGTGAATACGGAGGCATGAATACGCAGTATTTT.

This clone was picked up a small number of times. The chain carries TRBV29-1 and TRBJ2-7; no clear D. V was pared by 7 bases and J by 3 bases, with 10 bases between. The CDR3 is 11 residues long. Germline CDR1 and CDR2: SQVTM and ANQGSEA. The CDR3 DNA sequence: TGCAGCGGGACCTACGGCTACGAGCAGTACTTC. Translated: CSGTYGYEQYF.

A few counts support this clone. The V and J genes are TRBV10-3 and TRBJ2-3, with TRBD2 matching over 7 bases. The J segment lost 1 base and the V segment lost 4 bases, leaving 5 bases of the junction unmatched. Germline CDR1 ENHRY, CDR2 SYGVKD. This CDR3 region has 15 residues. CDR3 sequence reads: CAISGLARGTDTQYF. CDR3 nucleotides: TGTGCCATCAGTGGACTAGCAAGGGGCACAGATACGCAGTATTTT.

With regard to this clone: Additional DNA sequences in this sample encode the identical CDR3. V usage is TRBV15 and J usage is TRBJ1-2, with D tentatively TRBD1 (5 bases). The CDR3 has 12 residues. The germline V and J ends were trimmed by 0 bases and 7 bases, with 6 bases remaining between them. The germline V gene encodes CDR1 LNHNV and CDR2 YYDKDF (reference sequence). CDR3 sequence: CATSRDGGGYTF. DNA of the CDR3: TGTGCCACCAGCAGAGATGGGGGTGGCTACACCTTC.

This rearrangement joins TRBV15 to TRBJ1-5, with D possibly matching TRBD1 (6 bases). The CDR3 is made up of 15 amino acids. Looked up from germline, CDR1 is LNHNV and CDR2 is YYDKDF (reference sequence). V gave up 4 bases and J gave up 0 bases, with 10 bases separating them. The CDR3 sequence is CATSTGVNSNQPQHF. CDR3 nucleotide sequence: TGTGCCACCAGCACAGGGGTGAATAGCAATCAGCCCCAGCATTTT.

The V gene is TRBV11-2, the J gene TRBJ2-3; 7 bases agree with TRBD2. The V and J ends lost 5 bases and 5 bases, in that order; junction bases with no gene match: 16. Germline-derived CDR1 and CDR2 are SGHAT and FQNNGV. The CDR3 is 17 residues long. CDR3: CASSPRGQRGVQDTQYF. The CDR3 nucleotides are TGTGCCAGCAGCCCCCGTGGCCAGCGGGGAGTTCAAGATACGCAGTATTTT.

By share, this clone ranks as medium-sized. J is TRBJ2-1 and V is TRBV7-9; D gene ambiguous. The CDR3 totals 13 residues. Per germline, CDR1 SEHNR and CDR2 FQNEAQ (reference sequence). Trimming stripped 2 bases from V and 9 bases from J, with 11 bases between. CDR3 amino acids: CASSLRMETEQFF. In nucleotides, the CDR3 is TGTGCCAGCAGCTTAAGGATGGAAACTGAGCAGTTCTTC.

The CDR3 region has the DNA TGTGCCAGCAGCCCCGGGACTAGCGGGACTACGAGCTTTGCTCAGCAGTACTTC. Protein sequence: CASSPGTSGTTSFAQQYF. The chain recombines TRBV5-4 with TRBJ2-7; 13 bases fit TRBD2. This CDR3 is built from 18 residues. Trimming at V came to 4 bases and at J to 8 bases, leaving 18 bases not matched to a gene. Germline V gives CDR1 SGHNT, CDR2 YYREEE (reference sequence). The full variable domain, rest sourced from reference TRBV5-4 and TRBJ2-7, is ETGVTQSPTHLIKTRGQQVTLRCSSQSGHNTVSWYQQALGQGPQFIFQYYREEENGRGNFPPRFSGLQFPNYSSELNVNALELDDSALYLCASSPGTSGTTSFAQQYFGPGTRLTVT.

J is TRBJ1-3 and V is TRBV7-9; weak D call: TRBD1 (5 bases). Germline V gene lookup returns CDR1 SEHNR and CDR2 FQNEAQ (reference sequence). This CDR3 region has 16 residues. V lost 2 bases, J lost 0 bases, and 11 bases lay in between. The DNA for the CDR3 is TGTGCCAGCAGCTTATCGCCCGGGGGCTCTGGAAACACCATATATTTT. This gives the protein CASSLSPGGSGNTIYF.

The CDR3 protein is CASSSGTRTDTQYF. The CDR3 DNA follows: TGCGCCAGCAGCTCAGGGACTCGAACAGATACGCAGTATTTT. The V and J genes are TRBV5-1 and TRBJ2-3, with D possibly matching TRBD2 (6 bases). The CDR3 totals 14 residues. V lost 3 bases, J lost 3 bases, and 11 bases lay in between. Germline V gene lookup returns CDR1 SGHRS and CDR2 YFSETQ.

This clone was counted only a few times. The DNA for the CDR3 is TGTGCCAGCAGCTTAAGCACGGGACAGGGCCTGGGAAATACGCAGTATTTT. It encodes CASSLSTGQGLGNTQYF. The rearrangement uses TRBV7-2 and TRBJ2-3; 9 bases are shared with TRBD1. CDR1 and CDR2 (germline): SGHTA, FQGNSA. CDR3 length: 17 amino acids. V lost 2 bases, J lost 7 bases, and 13 bases stayed unmatched.

The rearrangement links TRBV30 to TRBJ2-7, with unresolved D. The CDR3 extends over 14 amino acids. V was trimmed by 2 bases and J by 0 bases, leaving 11 bases between them. Germline-derived CDR1 and CDR2 are GTSNPN and SVGIG (reference sequence). In DNA form, the CDR3 reads TGTGCCTGGAGTATAGGAGCCGCCTCCTACGAGCAGTACTTC. Protein: CAWSIGAASYEQYF.

This clone was recorded only once. The V and J genes are TRBV7-9 and TRBJ1-2; possibly TRBD1 for D (5 bases). This CDR3 is 14 amino acids long. Germline V CDR1 and CDR2: SEHNR, FQNEAQ (reference sequence). V shed 0 bases and J shed 7 bases, with 12 bases lying between them. The CDR3: CASSLANYGGGYTF. The CDR3, as DNA: TGTGCCAGCAGCTTAGCGAACTACGGGGGTGGCTACACCTTC.

The chain recombines TRBV5-1 with TRBJ2-7; TRBD1 or TRBD2 may be the D gene (5 bases each). Germline V gives CDR1 SGHRS, CDR2 YFSETQ. V lost 0 bases to trimming and J lost 5 bases, with 15 bases between them. This CDR3 comprises 15 residues. CDR3 bases: TGCGCCAGCAGCTTGGTAGGTAGAGGGACCAACGAGCAGTACTTC. As protein: CASSLVGRGTNEQYF.

This chain links TRBV6-5 with TRBJ1-2; TRBD1 aligns across 7 bases. The CDR3 spans 13 residues. Germline assignment: CDR1 MNHEY and CDR2 SVGAGI. J lost 11 bases, V lost 6 bases, and 12 bases had no gene match. The CDR3: CASRWDSGLGYTF. The CDR3 DNA follows: TGTGCCAGCAGATGGGACAGCGGACTTGGTTACACCTTC.

This clone has a handful of counts. The chain joins TRBV5-6 to TRBJ2-6; D is ambiguous. Trimming stripped 2 bases from V and 0 bases from J, with 9 bases between. This CDR3 is built from 16 residues. CDR1 is SGHDT, CDR2 YYEEEE, per germline. This CDR3 is CASSFVMGSGANVLTF. DNA of the CDR3: TGTGCCAGCAGCTTCGTGATGGGCTCTGGGGCCAACGTCCTGACTTTC.

This clone was observed a few times. DNA for the CDR3: TGTGCCAGCAGTACAAGACAGAGGGCGGGACAGCCCCAGCATTTT. Protein: CASSTRQRAGQPQHF. V is TRBV27 and J is TRBJ1-5, with TRBD1 as a possible D gene (5 bases). Germline V lookup: CDR1 MNHEY, CDR2 SMNVEV (reference sequence). This CDR3 is 15 amino acids long. Trimming pared 5 bases from V and 7 bases from J, leaving 18 bases between.

This clone was seen more than once but under ten times. The V and J genes are TRBV2 and TRBJ1-2, with D unclear. Trimming shortened V by 3 bases and J by 7 bases, and 9 bases separated the two germline ends. This CDR3 has 12 amino acids. Germline values: CDR1 SNHLY, CDR2 FYNNEI. The chain's CDR3 is CASSDQVRGYTF. CDR3 in DNA: TGTGCCAGCAGTGACCAGGTCCGTGGCTACACCTTC.

This clone was picked up a small number of times. The V gene is TRBV30, the J gene TRBJ1-5, with D maybe TRBD1 (5 bases). CDR1 and CDR2 (germline): GTSNPN, SVGIG (reference sequence). The CDR3 has 14 amino acids. V gave up 1 base and J gave up 6 bases, with 13 bases separating them. The CDR3 here is CAWSDSGGSQPQHF. The CDR3 DNA sequence: TGTGCCTGGAGTGACAGTGGGGGTAGTCAGCCCCAGCATTTT.

V usage is TRBV30 and J usage is TRBJ1-3; D gene uncertain. The CDR3 is 13 amino acids. Trimming shortened V by 4 bases and J by 4 bases, and 11 bases separated the two germline ends. CDR1 and CDR2 (germline): GTSNPN, SVGIG (reference sequence). DNA of the CDR3: TGTGCCTGGATGGATGCGGGAGGAAACACCATATATTTT. This translates into CAWMDAGGNTIYF.